The TCR beta chain under discussion was sequenced for a study of untreated major depressive disorder. Findings of the study overall: The sequencing tests were limited to three preselected Vbeta families. Compared with controls, depressed patients showed more TRBV05-01 (Vbeta 5.1) usage in CD4+ T cells. TRBV25-01 and TRBV02-01 usage differences were not statistically significant.

In regard to this clone: Its antigen is unknown.

CDR3 length: 13 amino acids. Between the trimmed V and J ends, which lost 5 bases and 4 bases, there was a span of 8 bases. Per the germline V gene, CDR1 is SNHLY and CDR2 is FYNNEI. Patients had DSM-IV major depressive disorder with a Hamilton Depression score of at least 18. From thawed PBMCs, CD4+ T cells were purified by negative selection. Repertoires were generated with immunoSEQ multiplex PCR, while TCRdb's copy carries only in-frame clones and drops some. Of more than 25,000 clones in the sample, about 90% were seen once. This TCR was recovered from a woman under 40 with major depressive disorder. The specimen was CD4+ T cells from PBMCs. The chain uses TRBV2 and TRBJ2-2; a possible D gene is TRBD2 (6 bases). CDR3 DNA sequence: TGTGCCAGCAGTCGGGGGAGCACCGGGGAGCTGTTTTTT. This gives the protein CASSRGSTGELFF. Drawing the rest from reference TRBV2 and TRBJ2-2, the complete variable domain is EPEVTQTPSHQVTQMGQEVILRCVPISNHLYFYWYRQILGQKVEFLVSFYNNEISEKSEIFDDQFSVERPDGSNFTLKIRSTKLEDSAMYFCASSRGSTGELFFGEGSRLTVL.